The present TCR beta chain was sequenced within a study of cytomegalovirus exposure and HLA in healthy donors. General study points: Among the sequence variants, a highly shared cluster was likely an artifact of sequencing. With DRB1 most and HLA-C fewest, TCR association rates differed between HLA loci in a later analysis.

The PCR made use of 60 Vbeta and 13 Jbeta primers. Source study methods: Unique TCR beta chains numbered approximately 80 million in a later analysis, with around 10 million shared. Clones were read by immunoSEQ multiplex PCR, and TCRdb kept only the in-frame ones, dropping some. The V and J calls and the clone size are those of that table, but D and trimming were determined from the DNA. Seen here are 200,000 or so clones, over 75% observed once, and the top ten hold 0.2% to 0.3%. Remarks on this clone: The antigen is undetermined.

Sequenced: PBMCs. The source of this sequence is a girl younger than two in good health and CMV-seronegative.

The CDR3 sequence is CASSLFLANNEQFF. In DNA, the CDR3 is TGTGCCAGCAGCTTATTTCTAGCGAACAATGAGCAGTTCTTC. The rearrangement joins TRBV11-2 to TRBJ2-1, with D possibly being TRBD2 (6 bases). Germline CDR1 and CDR2: SGHAT and FQNNGV. This CDR3 spans 14 amino acids. V was trimmed by 2 bases and J by 5 bases, leaving 10 bases between them.